One and the same sample provided the 15 T cell receptor beta chains below, sequenced in a study of T cell responses to AZD1222 COVID-19 vaccine. Libraries were prepared by immunoSEQ multiplex PCR; TCRdb keeps only in-frame clonotypes and omits some of them. The sample records 90,000 to 130,000 clones, approximately 94% being singletons. The specimen was peripheral blood, collected 28 days after the second AZD1222 dose. The source is an adult who received the AZD1222 COVID-19 vaccine.

The V gene is TRBV25-1, the J gene TRBJ1-4, with a possible D match to TRBD1 (6 bases). This CDR3 has 16 amino acids. CDR1 and CDR2 (germline): MGHDK, SYGVNS. Trimming removed 3 bases at V and 10 bases at J, with 21 bases between. CDR3 in DNA: TGTGCCAGCAGTGAGGCAGGACAGCTATTTGGTCGAAAACTGTTTTTT. Its protein is CASSEAGQLFGRKLFF.

The chain couples TRBV19 to TRBJ1-3, with D possibly being TRBD1 (5 bases). CDR1 is LNHDA, CDR2 SQIVND, per germline (reference sequence). The CDR3 runs 16 residues. The V end was cut by 1 base, the J end by 4 bases, with 14 bases between. For the CDR3, the DNA is TGTGCCAGTAGTATAGGAACAGGCTGGTCAGGAAACACCATATATTTT. It codes for CASSIGTGWSGNTIYF. The variable domain in full, with the rest retrieved from reference TRBV19 and TRBJ1-3, is DGGITQSPKYLFRKEGQNVTLSCEQNLNHDAMYWYRQDPGQGLRLIYYSQIVNDFQKGDIAEGYSVSREKKESFPLTVTSAQKNPTAFYLCASSIGTGWSGNTIYFGEGSWLTVV.

The chain uses TRBV18 and TRBJ2-7; D remains ambiguous. Trimming pared 0 bases from V and 4 bases from J, leaving 10 bases between. CDR3 size: 14 residues. Germline assignment: CDR1 KGHSH and CDR2 LQKENI. DNA for the CDR3: TGTGCCAGCTCACCACCGTCCCATTGGTACGAGCAGTACTTC. It translates to CASSPPSHWYEQYF.

This chain uses TRBV19 with TRBJ1-5; 10 bases align to TRBD1. CDR1 and CDR2 from the germline V gene are LNHDA and SQIVND (reference sequence). The V segment lost 5 bases and the J segment 6 bases; nucleotides outside the gene matches: 7. The length of the CDR3 is 15 residues. CDR3 coding DNA: TGTGCCAGTAGTGTCGGGACAGGGGTGGTTCAGCCCCAGCATTTT. Its protein is CASSVGTGVVQPQHF.

The CDR3 coding sequence is TGTGCCAGCAGACTCGAAATGAGGGCCGGGGAGCTGTTTTTT. Its protein is CASRLEMRAGELFF. The chain has TRBV27 and TRBJ2-2; TRBD2 is a possible D gene (5 bases). V was shortened by 6 bases and J by 6 bases, with 14 bases between the two germline ends. The CDR3 contains 14 residues. Germline V gene data show CDR1 as MNHEY and CDR2 as SMNVEV (reference sequence).

The genes are TRBV3-1 (or the pseudogene TRBV3-2) and TRBJ2-7; D call uncertain. CDR1 and CDR2 (germline): LGHDT, YNNKEL (reference sequence). This CDR3 has 13 amino acids. Trimming removed 4 bases at V and 5 bases at J, with 12 bases between. CDR3 residues: CASSPPGPDEQYF. The DNA for the CDR3 is TGTGCCAGCAGCCCCCCGGGCCCCGACGAGCAGTACTTC.

In its sample, this clone was seen once. The chain links TRBV2 to TRBJ1-6; possible D gene TRBD1, 6 bases. Per germline, CDR1 SNHLY and CDR2 FYNNEI. Trimming removed 1 base from V and 5 bases from J, with 12 bases in between. The CDR3 spans 16 residues. The CDR3: CASSEVGAGDNSPLHF. Here the CDR3 DNA reads TGTGCCAGCAGTGAAGTGGGGGCCGGGGATAATTCACCCCTCCACTTT. Full variable domain (missing parts from reference TRBV2 and TRBJ1-6): EPEVTQTPSHQVTQMGQEVILRCVPISNHLYFYWYRQILGQKVEFLVSFYNNEISEKSEIFDDQFSVERPDGSNFTLKIRSTKLEDSAMYFCASSEVGAGDNSPLHFGNGTRLTVT.

The genes are TRBV27 and TRBJ1-6, with TRBD1 matching over 9 bases. Germline V lookup: CDR1 MNHEY, CDR2 SMNVEV (reference sequence). The length of the CDR3 is 16 residues. V shed 3 bases, J shed 9 bases, and the junction held 9 bases outside the gene matches. As DNA, the CDR3 is TGTGCCAGCAGTTTCTCCCAGGACAGGGGAACTTCACCCCTCCACTTT. It encodes CASSFSQDRGTSPLHF.

This clone was detected only a few times. The chain recombines TRBV11-2 with TRBJ1-1; TRBD1 aligns across 8 bases. The germline gives CDR1 SGHAT, CDR2 FQNNGV. The CDR3 covers 16 residues. The V gene end was trimmed by 4 bases and the J gene end by 4 bases; junction bases not matched to a gene: 11. The CDR3 coding sequence is TGTGCCAGCAGCTCGCGGACAGGGCGGTCGGGCACTGAAGCTTTCTTT. Protein: CASSSRTGRSGTEAFF.

CDR3 residues: CAKQGWGLAGLKEISGANVLTF. CDR3 coding DNA: TGCGCCAAGCAGGGTTGGGGACTAGCGGGCTTAAAGGAAATTTCTGGGGCCAACGTCCTGACTTTC. The gene calls are TRBV10-2 and TRBJ2-6; 12 bases map to TRBD2. V was clipped by 10 bases and J by 1 base; unmatched bases: 23. The germline CDR1 and CDR2 sequences are WSHSY and SAAADI. The CDR3 sequence is 22 residues long.

The chain recombines TRBV5-8 with TRBJ1-3; TRBD1 is a possible D gene (5 bases). The CDR3 is made up of 16 amino acids. Trimming left V 4 bases short and J 0 bases short, with 14 bases between. CDR1 is SGHTS, CDR2 YDEGEE, per germline. The CDR3 spells CASSAPGPVSGNTIYF. DNA of the CDR3: TGTGCCAGCAGCGCGCCGGGACCGGTCTCTGGAAACACCATATATTTT.

The chain uses TRBV5-4 and TRBJ1-5; D unresolved. Germline lookup yields CDR1 SGHNT and CDR2 YYREEE (reference sequence). V lost 0 bases, J lost 1 base, and 2 bases lay in between. CDR3 length equals 13 residues. CDR3 region: CASSLDSNQPQHF. DNA for the CDR3: TGTGCCAGCAGCTTGGACAGCAATCAGCCCCAGCATTTT. The variable domain in full, completed from reference TRBV5-4 and TRBJ1-5, reads ETGVTQSPTHLIKTRGQQVTLRCSSQSGHNTVSWYQQALGQGPQFIFQYYREEENGRGNFPPRFSGLQFPNYSSELNVNALELDDSALYLCASSLDSNQPQHFGDGTRLSIL.

CDR3 loop: CASSPPGPNTGELFF. CDR3 DNA: TGTGCCAGCAGCCCTCCGGGACCGAACACCGGGGAGCTGTTTTTT. The chain employs TRBV5-4 and TRBJ2-2; D assignment may be TRBD1 or TRBD2 (5 bases each). The CDR3 covers 15 residues. The germline V and J ends were trimmed by 4 bases and 0 bases, with 10 bases remaining between them. Germline V gene data show CDR1 as SGHNT and CDR2 as YYREEE (reference sequence). Full variable domain (missing parts from reference TRBV5-4 and TRBJ2-2): ETGVTQSPTHLIKTRGQQVTLRCSSQSGHNTVSWYQQALGQGPQFIFQYYREEENGRGNFPPRFSGLQFPNYSSELNVNALELDDSALYLCASSPPGPNTGELFFGEGSRLTVL.

This clone appeared once. A junction end diverges from the germline sequence, so it may reflect a read error. The CDR3 loop is CASRDTGPLNTEAFF. CDR3 in DNA: TGCGCCAGCAGAGATACGGGACCCCTGAATACTGAAGCTTTCTTT. The chain carries TRBV5-1 and TRBJ1-1, with D possibly TRBD1 on 5 matching bases. This CDR3 comprises 15 residues. Germline V CDR1 and CDR2: SGHRS, YFSETQ.

This rearrangement joins TRBV13 to TRBJ2-7; D is undetermined. CDR1 PRHDT and CDR2 FYEKMQ come from the germline V gene (reference sequence). The CDR3 length is 14 residues. Trimming stripped 4 bases from V and 5 bases from J, with 15 bases between. The CDR3 protein is CASSSSKEIHEQYF. The CDR3, as DNA: TGTGCCAGCAGCTCCTCCAAGGAGATCCACGAGCAGTACTTC.